The TCR beta chain described here comes from a study of T cells in Graves' hyperthyroidism and ophthalmopathy. Study information: Peripheral blood draws took place at initial diagnosis, ahead of any treatment.

V dropped 3 bases and J dropped 9; count of bases not matched to a gene: 14. In germline, CDR1 is DFQATT, CDR2 SNEGSKA (reference sequence). The CDR3 is 15 amino acids. Amplification yielded TCR beta CDR3 regions, with RNA transcripts as the source. TCR CDR3 regions were first amplified by RT-PCR with HTBI primers. Each CDR3 protein gets one entry after TCRdb re-called the multiplex PCR reads with MiXCR. Of hundreds of thousands of distinct CDR3 sequences in the sample, 16% were seen once. In regard to this clonotype: Its antigen is as yet unknown. A single base separates this from a much larger clone, so it may be a read error.

Subjects aged 18 to 65 presented with newly diagnosed hyperthyroidism of less than 2 months' duration. Not enrolled were patients with uncontrolled infection, other autoimmune disease, pregnancy or lactation. Whole-study findings and limits: Also found in blood were most expanded thyroid clonotypes above 0.001.

The receptor's source is a woman in her twenties or thirties with Graves' hyperthyroidism. The genes are TRBV20-1 and TRBJ2-5; 9 bases fit TRBD1. The sequencing sample was made of blood. The DNA of the CDR3 is TGCAGTGCTAGCGTGGAACAGGGGGCCTGGGAGGCCCAGTACTTC. This gives the protein CSASVEQGAWEAQYF.